These 13 T cell receptor beta chains originate from one sample sequenced in a study of T cell responses to AZD1222 COVID-19 vaccine. Some clones are missing from TCRdb's copy, which holds only in-frame ones; the method was immunoSEQ multiplex PCR. Of roughly 120,000 clones listed, 88% are singletons. This material consisted of peripheral blood, taken 28 days after the second AZD1222 dose. The source is an adult who received the AZD1222 COVID-19 vaccine.

The gene calls are TRBV28 and TRBJ1-4; TRBD1 matches 7 bases. CDR1 and CDR2 from the germline V gene are MDHEN and SYDVKM. This CDR3 comprises 16 residues. With V trimmed by 6 bases and J by 7 bases, 14 bases remained unmatched. In DNA form, the CDR3 reads TGTGCCAGCAGGAAAATAGGGGGCGCGATGGGTGAAAAACTGTTTTTT. This encodes CASRKIGGAMGEKLFF. The full variable domain, with the rest looked up from reference TRBV28 and TRBJ1-4, is DVKVTQSSRYLVKRTGEKVFLECVQDMDHENMFWYRQDPGLGLRLIYFSYDVKMKEKGDIPEGYSVSREKKERFSLILESASTNQTSMYLCASRKIGGAMGEKLFFGSGTQLSVL.

This chain joins TRBV4-3 and TRBJ2-7, with D perhaps matching TRBD1 or TRBD2 (5 bases each). V lost 1 base to trimming and J lost 2 bases, with 12 bases between them. CDR1 is LGHNA and CDR2 is YSLEER in the germline V gene. The CDR3 consists of 15 residues. As DNA, the CDR3 is TGCGCCAGCAGCCAAGGGGCAGGGAGTGCCTACGAGCAGTACTTC. Residues: CASSQGAGSAYEQYF.

The chain has TRBV29-1 and TRBJ1-1; TRBD1 matches at 9 bases. J lost 1 base, V lost 6 bases, and 15 bases had no gene match. Germline-derived CDR1 and CDR2 are SQVTM and ANQGSEA. This CDR3 contains 17 residues. The CDR3 protein is CSVDGDSPGQGNTEAFF. In nucleotides, the CDR3 is TGCAGCGTCGACGGGGATTCCCCGGGACAGGGGAACACTGAAGCTTTCTTT.

The chain couples TRBV27 to TRBJ1-4, with a weak D call TRBD1 (6 bases). Trimming removed 4 bases from V and 3 bases from J, with 9 bases in between. The CDR3 extends over 14 amino acids. Per germline, CDR1 MNHEY and CDR2 SMNVEV (reference sequence). The CDR3: CASSSRGANEKLFF. The CDR3 coding sequence is TGTGCCAGCAGTTCCAGGGGTGCTAATGAAAAACTGTTTTTT.

The rearrangement links TRBV6-5 to TRBJ1-1; TRBD1 agrees at 8 bases. The J segment lost 6 bases and the V segment lost 4 bases, leaving 4 bases of the junction unmatched. The germline gives CDR1 MNHEY, CDR2 SVGAGI. The CDR3 is 13 residues long. The CDR3 here is CASSLTGVPEAFF. The CDR3 bases are TGTGCCAGCAGTTTGACAGGGGTTCCTGAAGCTTTCTTT.

The chain employs TRBV20-1 and TRBJ1-1; perhaps TRBD1 as D (5 bases). The CDR3 covers 11 residues. Germline CDR1 and CDR2: DFQATT and SNEGSKA (reference sequence). Trimming removed 3 bases from V and 3 bases from J, with 5 bases in between. The CDR3 DNA follows: TGCAGTGCTAGGGGGGACACTGAAGCTTTCTTT. Its translation: CSARGDTEAFF.

The chain combines TRBV30 with TRBJ2-7, with D unresolved. The germline gives CDR1 GTSNPN, CDR2 SVGIG (reference sequence). V was clipped by 4 bases and J by 4 bases, with 17 bases between them. The CDR3 is 14 amino acids. CDR3 nucleotide sequence: TGTGCCTGGATCCCAAGGTCACATGATTACGAGCAGTACTTC. Encoded protein: CAWIPRSHDYEQYF. The full variable domain, its missing parts supplied by reference TRBV30 and TRBJ2-7, is SQTIHQWPATLVQPVGSPLSLECTVEGTSNPNLYWYRQAAGRGLQLLFYSVGIGQISSEVPQNLSASRPQDRQFILSSKKLLLSDSGFYLCAWIPRSHDYEQYFGPGTRLTVT.

The CDR3 region has the DNA TGTGCCAGCAGCCGAATAGTGGAGGGGTACTATGGCTACACCTTC. Encoded protein: CASSRIVEGYYGYTF. This chain uses TRBV7-9 with TRBJ1-2, with a possible D match to TRBD1 (5 bases). V was cut by 5 bases and J by 3 bases, with 16 bases left in between. The CDR3 contains 15 residues. The germline CDR1 and CDR2 sequences are SEHNR and FQNEAQ (reference sequence).

This clone came up a few times. The gene calls are TRBV2 and TRBJ1-5; 7 bases align to TRBD1. The CDR3 loop spans 14 amino acids. Unmatched junction bases numbered 5, after V lost 3 bases and J lost 6 bases. From germline, CDR1 is SNHLY and CDR2 FYNNEI. The DNA for the CDR3 is TGTGCCAGCAGTGACCAGAACAGGGGTCAGCCCCAGCATTTT. This encodes CASSDQNRGQPQHF.

The chain carries TRBV5-4 and TRBJ1-5; no definite D call. This CDR3 comprises 12 residues. Trimming left V 4 bases short and J 7 bases short, with 9 bases between. CDR1 is SGHNT and CDR2 is YYREEE in the germline V gene (reference sequence). DNA of the CDR3: TGTGCCAGCAGCATTTCGGGGCAGCCCCAGCATTTT. Its protein product is CASSISGQPQHF.

The V gene is TRBV5-4, the J gene TRBJ2-5; D is possibly TRBD1 (5 bases). The CDR3 sequence is 14 residues long. V lost 6 bases and J 5 bases, leaving 17 bases between the germline ends. Looked up from germline, CDR1 is SGHNT and CDR2 is YYREEE (reference sequence). CDR3 in DNA: TGTGCCAGCACTCGCCAGGGCAGGCCGGAGACCCAGTACTTC. Protein: CASTRQGRPETQYF. Combining the CDR3 with reference TRBV5-4 and TRBJ2-5 gives the whole variable domain ETGVTQSPTHLIKTRGQQVTLRCSSQSGHNTVSWYQQALGQGPQFIFQYYREEENGRGNFPPRFSGLQFPNYSSELNVNALELDDSALYLCASTRQGRPETQYFGPGTRLLVL.

The chain joins TRBV30 to TRBJ2-3; D may be TRBD1 or TRBD2 (6 bases each). Germline V gene data show CDR1 as GTSNPN and CDR2 as SVGIG (reference sequence). V shed 5 bases and J shed 3 bases, with 18 bases lying between them. The CDR3 covers 15 residues. DNA of the CDR3: TGTGCCTGGGATTTTGGGGGGCCGGGGACAGATACGCAGTATTTT. Residues: CAWDFGGPGTDTQYF. Drawing the rest from reference TRBV30 and TRBJ2-3, the complete variable domain is SQTIHQWPATLVQPVGSPLSLECTVEGTSNPNLYWYRQAAGRGLQLLFYSVGIGQISSEVPQNLSASRPQDRQFILSSKKLLLSDSGFYLCAWDFGGPGTDTQYFGPGTRLTVL.

CDR3 DNA: TGCAGTGCTAGTGGGACGAATGGGGGCAATCAGCCCCAGCATTTT. Translation: CSASGTNGGNQPQHF. The chain couples TRBV20-1 to TRBJ1-5, with a possible D match to TRBD1 (5 bases). This CDR3 spans 15 amino acids. V lost 3 bases and J 2 bases, leaving 14 bases between the germline ends. Looked up from germline, CDR1 is DFQATT and CDR2 is SNEGSKA (reference sequence).